This T cell receptor (beta chain) was sequenced during a study of cytomegalovirus exposure and HLA in healthy donors. Vbeta (60) and Jbeta (13) primers were used in the PCR. TCRdb keeps only in-frame clones here, not all; method: immunoSEQ multiplex PCR. Of 150,000 to 200,000 clones listed, about 69% are singletons. The germline V gene encodes CDR1 SEHNR and CDR2 FQNEAQ (reference sequence). The CDR3 is made up of 14 amino acids. Trimming removed 7 bases at V and 0 bases at J, with 12 bases between. V is TRBV7-9 and J is TRBJ1-1, with D possibly being TRBD1 (5 bases). The sequenced sample consisted of PBMCs. The TCR was taken from a human donor in good health. CDR3 loop: CASTWGRVNTEAFF. DNA for the CDR3: TGTGCCAGCACCTGGGGCAGGGTGAACACTGAAGCTTTCTTT.